Listed below are T cell receptor beta chains from one sample, sequenced in a study of Ad26.COV2.S vaccination and SARS-CoV-2 variants. Using immunoSEQ multiplex PCR, the repertoire was profiled, and TCRdb retains in-frame clones only, with some absent. The profile covers hundreds of thousands of clones, with roughly nine tenths appearing a single time and around 1.5% taken by the ten largest. Sequenced here: peripheral blood, sampled in a trial of Ad26.COV2.S vaccine versus placebo. These receptors were obtained from a person between 18 and 65 years old who received the Ad26.COV2.S COVID-19 vaccine or a placebo. CDR3s include the opening cysteine and the closing phenylalanine or tryptophan. D genes are given only for firm matches. A row's size may be missing; if present it is once, few, many or a size class.

d_call: -
v_call: TRBV3-1/TRBV3-2
clone_size: -
j_call: TRBJ2-5
cdr3_aa: CASSRRGGKETQYF
cdr3_nt: TGTGCCAGCAGCAGACGAGGGGGGAAAGAGACCCAGTACTTC

d_call: -
v_call: TRBV30
clone_size: -
j_call: TRBJ2-3
cdr3_aa: CAWGHAVNTQYF
cdr3_nt: TGTGCCTGGGGCCACGCGGTAAATACGCAGTATTTT

d_call: -
v_call: TRBV12-3/TRBV12-4
clone_size: once
j_call: TRBJ2-5
cdr3_aa: CASSLSGQETQYF
cdr3_nt: TGTGCCAGCAGTTTATCAGGGCAAGAGACCCAGTACTTC

d_call: -
v_call: TRBV11-2
clone_size: -
j_call: TRBJ2-2
cdr3_aa: CASSLSGIAGELFF
cdr3_nt: TGTGCCAGCAGCTTATCAGGGATCGCCGGGGAGCTGTTTTTT

d_call: TRBD2
v_call: TRBV5-1
clone_size: -
j_call: TRBJ2-5
cdr3_aa: CASSFLAGGQETQYF
cdr3_nt: TGCGCCAGCAGCTTCCTAGCGGGGGGGCAAGAGACCCAGTACTTC

d_call: -
v_call: TRBV2
clone_size: -
j_call: TRBJ2-4
cdr3_aa: CASSEFAGYIQYF
cdr3_nt: TGTGCCAGCAGTGAGTTCGCAGGTTACATTCAGTACTTC

d_call: TRBD1
v_call: TRBV6-5
clone_size: -
j_call: TRBJ2-5
cdr3_aa: CASSRRGQQETQYF
cdr3_nt: TGTGCCAGCAGTAGAAGGGGACAGCAAGAGACCCAGTACTTC

d_call: -
v_call: TRBV21-1
clone_size: once
j_call: TRBJ2-7
cdr3_aa: CASTPAGSSYEQYF
cdr3_nt: TGTGCCAGCACCCCGGCGGGGAGCTCCTACGAGCAGTACTTC

d_call: TRBD2
v_call: TRBV18
clone_size: -
j_call: TRBJ2-3
cdr3_aa: CASSPREGADTQYF
cdr3_nt: TGTGCCAGCTCACCACGGGAGGGTGCGGATACGCAGTATTTT

d_call: -
v_call: TRBV5-4
clone_size: -
j_call: TRBJ2-7
cdr3_aa: CASSFGEAEQYF
cdr3_nt: TGTGCCAGCAGCTTTGGGGAGGCCGAGCAGTACTTC

d_call: TRBD1
v_call: TRBV30
clone_size: -
j_call: TRBJ2-5
cdr3_aa: CAWNRDRAPQYF
cdr3_nt: TGTGCCTGGAACCGGGACAGGGCGCCCCAGTACTTC

d_call: -
v_call: TRBV6-2/TRBV6-3
clone_size: few
j_call: TRBJ1-6
cdr3_aa: CASSKDSGSSYNSPLHF
cdr3_nt: TGTGCCAGCAGTAAGGACAGCGGGAGCTCCTATAATTCACCCCTCCACTTT

d_call: -
v_call: TRBV9
clone_size: -
j_call: TRBJ1-1
cdr3_aa: CASSPEVVWAGTEAFF
cdr3_nt: TGTGCCAGCAGCCCCGAGGTAGTGTGGGCAGGGACTGAAGCTTTCTTT

d_call: TRBD2
v_call: TRBV3-1/TRBV3-2
clone_size: -
j_call: TRBJ2-5
cdr3_aa: CASSHSGRGETQYF
cdr3_nt: TGTGCCAGCAGCCACAGCGGGAGAGGGGAGACCCAGTACTTC